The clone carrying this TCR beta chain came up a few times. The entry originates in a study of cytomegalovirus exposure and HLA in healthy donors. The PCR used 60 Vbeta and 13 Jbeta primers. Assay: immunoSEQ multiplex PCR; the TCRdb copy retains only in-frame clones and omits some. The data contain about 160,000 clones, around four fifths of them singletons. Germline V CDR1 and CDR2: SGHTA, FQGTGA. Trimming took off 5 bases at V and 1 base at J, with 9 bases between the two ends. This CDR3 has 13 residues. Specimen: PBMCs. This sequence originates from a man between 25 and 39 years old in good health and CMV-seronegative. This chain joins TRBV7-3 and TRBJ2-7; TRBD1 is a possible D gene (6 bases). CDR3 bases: TGTGCCAGCAGCCCCGGACAGTCCTACGAGCAGTACTTC. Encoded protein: CASSPGQSYEQYF.